The rows below give T cell receptor beta chains drawn from one sample of a study of blood T cell repertoires in COVID-19. Profiled with immunoSEQ multiplex PCR; TCRdb holds only in-frame clones, not every one. The data contain 50,000 to 65,000 clones, roughly two thirds of them singletons. Sequenced sample: PBMCs or T cells enriched from blood (not recorded which). The receptors shown here come from a woman in her sixties or seventies who had been exposed to COVID-19. Both conserved end residues are part of each CDR3. A D gene is named only where the DNA matches it firmly. Expanded clones get a size class; other rows say once, few or many, or leave the size out.

CDR3aa | CDR3nt | v_gene | abundance | j_gene | d_gene
CASSPDRATEAFF | TGTGCCAGCTCACCGGACAGGGCCACTGAAGCTTTCTTT | TRBV18 | few | TRBJ1-1 | TRBD1
CASSSKETQYF | TGTGCCAGCTCATCCAAAGAGACCCAGTACTTC | TRBV18 | - | TRBJ2-5 | -
CASSPDRESSNIQYF | TGTGCCAGCTCACCCGACAGGGAAAGTAGCAACATTCAGTACTTC | TRBV18 | - | TRBJ2-4 | TRBD1
CASSLASAGGPETQYF | TGTGCCAGCAGCTTAGCCTCAGCGGGAGGGCCGGAGACCCAGTACTTC | TRBV7-6 | - | TRBJ2-5 | TRBD2
CASSPPGGREQYF | TGCGCCAGCAGTCCCCCAGGGGGTAGGGAGCAGTACTTC | TRBV10-1 | - | TRBJ2-7 | TRBD1
CASSLTGGVNEQYF | TGCGCCAGCAGCTTGACAGGGGGAGTGAACGAGCAGTACTTC | TRBV5-1 | - | TRBJ2-7 | TRBD1
CASSYSRQGSYGYTF | TGTGCCAGCAGTTACTCGCGACAGGGAAGTTATGGCTACACCTTC | TRBV6-5 | once | TRBJ1-2 | TRBD1
CASRPTTTGRTEAFF | TGTGCCAGCAGACCAACGACGACAGGAAGAACTGAAGCTTTCTTT | TRBV3-1/TRBV3-2 | - | TRBJ1-1 | -
CARSGAYGYTF | TGTGCCAGAAGCGGGGCCTATGGCTACACCTTC | TRBV5-3 | - | TRBJ1-2 | -
CASSVDRSSYNEQFF | TGTGCCAGTAGTGTCGACAGGAGCTCCTACAATGAGCAGTTCTTC | TRBV19 | few | TRBJ2-1 | -
CASSRDRAQPQHF | TGTGCCAGCAGCCGAGACAGGGCTCAGCCCCAGCATTTT | TRBV7-6 | many | TRBJ1-5 | TRBD1
CASSLALADTQYF | TGTGCCAGCAGTCTAGCCCTAGCGGATACGCAGTATTTT | TRBV6-2/TRBV6-3 | - | TRBJ2-3 | -
CAISDRGNESPLHF | TGTGCCATCAGCGACAGGGGAAACGAGTCACCCCTCCACTTT | TRBV10-3 | - | TRBJ1-6 | TRBD1
CATNTGTANEKLFF | TGTGCCACGAATACAGGGACGGCTAATGAAAAACTGTTTTTT | TRBV2 | - | TRBJ1-4 | -
CASSPQLALSKNIQYF | TGCGCCAGCAGCCCCCAACTAGCTTTATCCAAAAACATTCAGTACTTC | TRBV5-1 | once | TRBJ2-4 | -
CASSPSPRGEYGYTF | TGTGCCAGCAGCCCTTCCCCCAGGGGAGAGTATGGCTACACCTTC | TRBV28 | once | TRBJ1-2 | -
CAKGQITDTQYF | TGTGCCAAGGGACAGATAACAGATACGCAGTATTTT | TRBV2 | many | TRBJ2-3 | TRBD1
CASSSTGDLMAFF | TGTGCCAGCAGTTCTACAGGGGACCTAATGGCTTTCTTT | TRBV27 | - | TRBJ1-1 | TRBD1
CASSYQGRSFF | TGTGCCAGCAGTTATCAGGGTCGGTCGTTCTTC | TRBV6-2/TRBV6-3 | - | TRBJ2-1 | -
CASSPSLNPTDTQYF | TGTGCCAGCAGCCCTAGTTTGAACCCAACAGATACGCAGTATTTT | TRBV9 | - | TRBJ2-3 | -
CSVADNEQFF | TGCAGCGTTGCCGACAATGAGCAGTTCTTC | TRBV29-1 | many | TRBJ2-1 | -
CAWSPVAFGNQPQHF | TGTGCCTGGAGTCCTGTTGCGTTCGGCAATCAGCCCCAGCATTTT | TRBV30 | - | TRBJ1-5 | -
CASNTGNYGYTF | TGTGCCAGCAATACAGGAAACTATGGCTACACCTTC | TRBV28 | few | TRBJ1-2 | -
CASSDRAGYGYTF | TGTGCCAGCAGTGATCGAGCAGGCTATGGCTACACCTTC | TRBV25-1 | - | TRBJ1-2 | -
CASSQDFKETEAFF | TGCGCCAGCAGCCAAGACTTCAAGGAGACTGAAGCTTTCTTT | TRBV4-3 | - | TRBJ1-1 | -
CATQGSSYNEQFF | TGTGCCACACAGGGGAGCTCCTACAATGAGCAGTTCTTC | TRBV11-2 | once | TRBJ2-1 | TRBD1
CASSEAGLAGGPETQYF | TGTGCCAGCAGTGAAGCGGGACTAGCGGGGGGGCCGGAGACCCAGTACTTC | TRBV6-1 | many | TRBJ2-5 | TRBD2
CASRPPGGRYQPQHF | TGTGCCAGCAGACCGCCAGGGGGCAGGTATCAGCCCCAGCATTTT | TRBV28 | many | TRBJ1-5 | TRBD1
CASSRGQGWTYEQYF | TGTGCCAGCAGCCGAGGACAGGGGTGGACCTACGAGCAGTACTTC | TRBV27 | few | TRBJ2-7 | TRBD1
CAWSAGLAGGEQFF | TGTGCCTGGAGTGCGGGACTAGCGGGAGGTGAGCAGTTCTTC | TRBV30 | - | TRBJ2-1 | TRBD2
CATSDSRTQTNYGYTF | TGTGCCACCAGTGATTCTAGGACACAAACTAACTATGGCTACACCTTC | TRBV24-1 | - | TRBJ1-2 | -
CASSILLFGRGGTEAFF | TGTGCCAGTAGTATTTTACTTTTCGGCAGGGGTGGCACTGAAGCTTTCTTT | TRBV19 | once | TRBJ1-1 | -
CATSRDLLDSTDTQYF | TGTGCCACCAGCAGGGATTTACTAGATAGCACAGATACGCAGTATTTT | TRBV15 | - | TRBJ2-3 | -
CASLDRGRSAAFF | TGTGCCAGTCTGGACAGGGGGCGATCCGCAGCTTTCTTT | TRBV19 | - | TRBJ1-1 | TRBD1
CSVVGDGGSTDTQYF | TGCAGCGTTGTGGGAGACGGTGGGAGCACAGATACGCAGTATTTT | TRBV29-1 | - | TRBJ2-3 | -
CASSLGGTGDGYTF | TGTGCCAGCAGTTTGGGCGGGACAGGAGATGGCTACACCTTC | TRBV6-5 | - | TRBJ1-2 | TRBD1
CASSEGGTAHYGYTF | TGTGCCAGCAGTGAAGGAGGGACAGCTCACTATGGCTACACCTTC | TRBV2 | - | TRBJ1-2 | TRBD1
CASSEKGQGVYYGYTF | TGCGCCAGCAGTGAGAAGGGACAGGGGGTGTACTATGGCTACACCTTC | TRBV10-2 | - | TRBJ1-2 | TRBD1
CASSFPGQQETQYF | TGCGCCAGCAGCTTCCCGGGACAGCAAGAGACCCAGTACTTC | TRBV5-1 | - | TRBJ2-5 | TRBD1
CASSDPGYEQYF | TGTGCCAGCAGTGACCCAGGCTACGAGCAGTACTTC | TRBV6-1 | - | TRBJ2-7 | -
CASSYGGGAQYF | TGTGCCAGCAGTTATGGGGGAGGGGCCCAGTACTTC | TRBV12-3/TRBV12-4 | few | TRBJ2-5 | TRBD2
CSVEGAGGTEAFF | TGCAGCGTTGAAGGGGCCGGGGGCACTGAAGCTTTCTTT | TRBV29-1 | many | TRBJ1-1 | -
CASWLGQPGSGANVLTF | TGTGCCTCTTGGTTGGGACAGCCAGGCTCTGGGGCCAACGTCCTGACTTTC | TRBV19 | - | TRBJ2-6 | TRBD1
CASSQEEGTNSPLHF | TGCGCCAGCAGCCAAGAAGAGGGAACGAATTCACCCCTCCACTTT | TRBV4-1 | - | TRBJ1-6 | -
CASSVGTGGEPQHF | TGTGCCAGCAGCGTAGGGACGGGAGGAGAGCCCCAGCATTTT | TRBV9 | many | TRBJ1-5 | -
CATAGGSGTGRTGELFF | TGTGCCACCGCGGGGGGGTCCGGGACAGGACGAACCGGGGAGCTGTTTTTT | TRBV24-1 | - | TRBJ2-2 | -
CASSQEITGFYEQYF | TGCGCCAGCAGCCAAGAAATAACGGGATTCTACGAGCAGTACTTC | TRBV4-1 | - | TRBJ2-7 | -
CATSEAGQGAEAFF | TGTGCCACCAGTGAGGCGGGACAGGGAGCTGAAGCTTTCTTT | TRBV24-1 | - | TRBJ1-1 | TRBD1
CASSTAGQPQHF | TGTGCCAGCAGTACGGCGGGGCAGCCCCAGCATTTT | TRBV6-5 | - | TRBJ1-5 | -
CSALFSEAFF | TGCAGTGCTCTCTTCTCGGAAGCTTTCTTT | TRBV20-1 | many | TRBJ1-1 | -
CASRREGPLYGYTF | TGTGCCAGCAGACGGGAGGGTCCCCTCTATGGCTACACCTTC | TRBV27 | - | TRBJ1-2 | -
CASRGPGRNEQFF | TGTGCCAGCAGGGGGCCGGGTCGCAATGAGCAGTTCTTC | TRBV12-3/TRBV12-4 | - | TRBJ2-1 | -
CASSSISGAYEQYF | TGTGCCAGCAGTTCAATTTCCGGGGCCTACGAGCAGTACTTC | TRBV6-5 | - | TRBJ2-7 | -
CASSLTRGNEQFF | TGTGCCAGCAGCCTCACGAGGGGGAATGAGCAGTTCTTC | TRBV14 | once | TRBJ2-1 | -
CASSQDPQGTSGTYSYEQYF | TGTGCCAGCAGCCAAGATCCCCAGGGGACTAGCGGGACCTACTCCTACGAGCAGTACTTC | TRBV3-1/TRBV3-2 | - | TRBJ2-7 | TRBD2
CAISEDRGYQETQYF | TGTGCCATCAGTGAGGACAGGGGTTACCAAGAGACCCAGTACTTC | TRBV10-3 | - | TRBJ2-5 | TRBD1